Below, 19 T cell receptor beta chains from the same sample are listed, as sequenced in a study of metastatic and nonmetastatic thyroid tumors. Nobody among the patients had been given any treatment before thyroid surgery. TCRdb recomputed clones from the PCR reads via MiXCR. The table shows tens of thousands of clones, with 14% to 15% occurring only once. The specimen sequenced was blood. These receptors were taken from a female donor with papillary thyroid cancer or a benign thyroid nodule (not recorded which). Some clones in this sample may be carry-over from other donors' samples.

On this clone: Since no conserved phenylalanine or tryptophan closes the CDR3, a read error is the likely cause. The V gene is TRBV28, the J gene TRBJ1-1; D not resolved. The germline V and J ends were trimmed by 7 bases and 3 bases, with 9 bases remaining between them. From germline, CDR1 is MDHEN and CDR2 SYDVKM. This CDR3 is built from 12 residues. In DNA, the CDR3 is TGTGCCAGCATCCACCAGGACACTGAAGCTTTCTCT. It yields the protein CASIHQDTEAFS.

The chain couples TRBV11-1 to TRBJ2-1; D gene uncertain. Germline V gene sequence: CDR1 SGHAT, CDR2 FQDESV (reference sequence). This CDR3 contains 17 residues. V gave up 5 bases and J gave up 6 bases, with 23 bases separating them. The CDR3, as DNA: TGTGCCAGCAGCACAATAGAACGCGGTACTATTCTCAATGAGCAGTTCTTC. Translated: CASSTIERGTILNEQFF.

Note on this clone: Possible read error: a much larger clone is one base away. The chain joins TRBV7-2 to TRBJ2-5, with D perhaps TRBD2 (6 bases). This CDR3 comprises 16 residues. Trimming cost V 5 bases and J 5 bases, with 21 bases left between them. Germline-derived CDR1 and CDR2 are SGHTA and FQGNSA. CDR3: CASSTSAGGARETQYF. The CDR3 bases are TGTGCCAGCAGCACCTCCGCCGGCGGGGCGAGGGAGACCCAGTACTTC.

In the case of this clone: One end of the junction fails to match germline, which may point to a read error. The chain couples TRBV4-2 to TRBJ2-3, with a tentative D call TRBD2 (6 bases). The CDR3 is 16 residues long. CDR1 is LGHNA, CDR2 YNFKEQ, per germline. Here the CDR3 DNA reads TGTGCCAGCAGCCAAGAACTAGCCCAGCGCACAGATAAGCAGTATTTT. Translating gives CASSQELAQRTDKQYF.

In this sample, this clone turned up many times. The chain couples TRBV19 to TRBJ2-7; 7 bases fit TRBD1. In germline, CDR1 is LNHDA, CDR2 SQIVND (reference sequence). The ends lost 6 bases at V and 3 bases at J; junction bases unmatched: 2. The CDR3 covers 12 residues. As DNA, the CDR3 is TGTGCCAGTAGAGGGGACAGCTACGAGCAGTACTTC. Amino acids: CASRGDSYEQYF.

The CDR3: CSASWEGTYEQYF. CDR3 nucleotide sequence: TGCAGTGCTAGCTGGGAGGGGACCTACGAGCAGTACTTC. The chain uses TRBV20-1 and TRBJ2-7; 7 bases agree with TRBD2. Looked up from germline, CDR1 is DFQATT and CDR2 is SNEGSKA (reference sequence). The CDR3 sequence is 13 residues long. Unmatched junction bases numbered 4, after V lost 3 bases and J lost 2 bases.

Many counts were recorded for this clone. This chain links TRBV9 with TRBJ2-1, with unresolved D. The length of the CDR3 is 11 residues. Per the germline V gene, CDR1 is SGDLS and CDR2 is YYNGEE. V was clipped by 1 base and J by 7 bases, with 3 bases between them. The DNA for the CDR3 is TGTGCCAGCAGCGTAACGAATGAGCAGTTCTTC. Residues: CASSVTNEQFF.

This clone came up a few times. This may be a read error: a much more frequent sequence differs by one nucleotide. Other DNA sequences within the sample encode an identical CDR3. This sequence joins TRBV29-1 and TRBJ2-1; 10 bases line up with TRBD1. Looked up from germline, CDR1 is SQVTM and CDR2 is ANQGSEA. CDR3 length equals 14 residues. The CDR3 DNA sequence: TGCAGCGTTGTTAGGGGACAGGGGAGGAATGAGCAGTTCTTT. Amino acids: CSVVRGQGRNEQFF.

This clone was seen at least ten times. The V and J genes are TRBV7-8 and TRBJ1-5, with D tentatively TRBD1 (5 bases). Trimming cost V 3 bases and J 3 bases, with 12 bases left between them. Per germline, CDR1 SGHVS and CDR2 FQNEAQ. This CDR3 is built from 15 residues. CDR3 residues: CASSLADSYNQPQHF. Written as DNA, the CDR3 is TGTGCCAGCAGCTTGGCTGACAGTTACAATCAGCCCCAGCATTTT.

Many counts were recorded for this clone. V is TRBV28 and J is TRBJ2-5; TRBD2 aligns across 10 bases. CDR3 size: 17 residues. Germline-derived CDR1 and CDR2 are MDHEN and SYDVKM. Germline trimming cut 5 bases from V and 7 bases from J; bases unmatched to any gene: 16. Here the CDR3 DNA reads TGTGCCAGCAGTGAAACGTCAGCGGGAGGGCCTGGGGGGACCCAGTACTTC. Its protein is CASSETSAGGPGGTQYF. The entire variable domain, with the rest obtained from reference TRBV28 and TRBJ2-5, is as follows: DVKVTQSSRYLVKRTGEKVFLECVQDMDHENMFWYRQDPGLGLRLIYFSYDVKMKEKGDIPEGYSVSREKKERFSLILESASTNQTSMYLCASSETSAGGPGGTQYFGPGTRLLVL.

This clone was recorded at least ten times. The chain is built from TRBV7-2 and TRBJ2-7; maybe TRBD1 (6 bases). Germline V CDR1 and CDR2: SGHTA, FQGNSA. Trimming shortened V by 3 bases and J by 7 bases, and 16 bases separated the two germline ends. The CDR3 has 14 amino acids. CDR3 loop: CASSFAQGMREQYF. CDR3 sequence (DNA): TGTGCCAGCAGCTTTGCTCAGGGGATGAGAGAGCAGTACTTC.

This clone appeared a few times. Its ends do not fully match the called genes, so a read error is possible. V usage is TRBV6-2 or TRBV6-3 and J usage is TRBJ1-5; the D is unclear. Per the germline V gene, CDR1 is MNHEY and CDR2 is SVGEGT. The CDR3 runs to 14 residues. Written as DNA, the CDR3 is TGTGCCAGCAGTCTCGAACAGCCAAATCAGCACCAGCATTTT. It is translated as CASSLEQPNQHQHF.

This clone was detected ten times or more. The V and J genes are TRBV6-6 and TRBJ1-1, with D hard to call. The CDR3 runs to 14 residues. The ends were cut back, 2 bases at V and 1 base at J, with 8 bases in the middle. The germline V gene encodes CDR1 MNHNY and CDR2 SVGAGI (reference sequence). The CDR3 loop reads CASSYGQANTEAFF. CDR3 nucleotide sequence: TGTGCCAGCAGTTACGGGCAGGCGAACACTGAAGCTTTCTTT.

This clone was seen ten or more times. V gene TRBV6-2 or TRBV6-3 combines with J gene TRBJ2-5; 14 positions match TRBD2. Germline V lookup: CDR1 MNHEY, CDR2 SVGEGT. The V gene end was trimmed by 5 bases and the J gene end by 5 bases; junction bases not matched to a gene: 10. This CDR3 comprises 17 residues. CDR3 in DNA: TGTGCCAGCAGTCCGACGGGACTAGCGGGAGACTATGAGACCCAGTACTTC. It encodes CASSPTGLAGDYETQYF.

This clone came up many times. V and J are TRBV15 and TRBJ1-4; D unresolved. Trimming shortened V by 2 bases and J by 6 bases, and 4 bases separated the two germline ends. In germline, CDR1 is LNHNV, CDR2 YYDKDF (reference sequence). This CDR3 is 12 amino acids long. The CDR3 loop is CATSRLDEKLFF. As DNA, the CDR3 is TGTGCCACCAGCAGATTAGATGAAAAACTGTTTTTT.

The CDR3 protein is CASSPSVQTGDNSPLHF. The CDR3 coding sequence is TGCGCCAGCAGCCCGAGCGTTCAAACAGGGGATAATTCACCCCTCCACTTT. The genes are TRBV5-1 and TRBJ1-6; 7 positions match TRBD1. Losses at the gene ends were 4 bases for V and 5 bases for J; bases not matched to a gene: 12. CDR1 and CDR2 from the germline V gene are SGHRS and YFSETQ. This CDR3 has 17 residues.

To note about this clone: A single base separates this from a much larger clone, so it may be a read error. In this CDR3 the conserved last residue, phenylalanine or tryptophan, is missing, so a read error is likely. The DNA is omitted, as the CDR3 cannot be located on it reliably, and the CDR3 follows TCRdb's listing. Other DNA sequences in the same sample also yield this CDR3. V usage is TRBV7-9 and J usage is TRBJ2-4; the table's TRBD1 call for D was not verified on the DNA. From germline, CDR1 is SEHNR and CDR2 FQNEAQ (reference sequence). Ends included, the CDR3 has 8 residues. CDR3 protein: CASSLVGA.

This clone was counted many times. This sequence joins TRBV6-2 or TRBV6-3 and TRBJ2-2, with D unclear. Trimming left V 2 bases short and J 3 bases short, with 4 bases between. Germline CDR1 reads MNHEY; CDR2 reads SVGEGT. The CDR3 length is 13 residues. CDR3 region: CASSYRDTGELFF. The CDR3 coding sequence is TGTGCCAGCAGTTACAGGGACACCGGGGAGCTGTTTTTT.

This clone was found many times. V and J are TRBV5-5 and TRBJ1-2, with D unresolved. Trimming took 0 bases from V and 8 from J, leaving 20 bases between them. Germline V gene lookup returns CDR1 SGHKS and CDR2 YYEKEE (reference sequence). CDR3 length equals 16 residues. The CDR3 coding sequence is TGTGCCAGCAGCTTGGCGCCGGGGTTCGGAGGTGGAGGCTACACCTTC. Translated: CASSLAPGFGGGGYTF.